This is a list of T cell receptor beta chains from one sample in a study of shared clonotypes between healthy human individuals. Clones were sequenced by immunoSEQ multiplex PCR, and TCRdb holds only the in-frame ones, with some missing. The top ten hold approximately 0.3% of the sample, which has about 380,000 clones, about 96% seen once. The sequencing input was memory CD8+ T cells sorted from blood. The receptors come from a man aged 25-45 years in good health. Each CDR3 is given with its conserved first and last residue. A D gene is named only where the DNA matches it firmly. A clone size is listed for some rows: how often the clone was seen (once, few, many), or a class if it is expanded.

clone_size,cdr3_length,d_call,j_call,v_call,cdr3_aa,cdr3_nt
once,15,TRBD1,TRBJ1-5,TRBV27,CASSLGQGLNQPQHF,TGTGCCAGCAGTTTGGGACAGGGACTGAATCAGCCCCAGCATTTT
.,15,TRBD1,TRBJ2-1,TRBV18,CASSGTGGSYNEQFF,TGTGCCAGCTCAGGGACAGGGGGCTCCTACAATGAGCAGTTCTTC
.,17,.,TRBJ2-3,TRBV21-1,CASSNLPPTGGADTQYF,TGTGCCAGCAGCAATTTACCTCCGACAGGGGGCGCCGATACGCAGTATTTT
.,15,TRBD2,TRBJ2-5,TRBV10-1,CASPEGLVSNETQYF,TGCGCCAGCCCCGAGGGACTAGTTTCGAATGAGACCCAGTACTTC
.,13,TRBD1,TRBJ1-1,TRBV4-2,CASTATGGTEAFF,TGTGCCAGCACCGCAACAGGGGGCACTGAAGCTTTCTTT
.,14,.,TRBJ2-5,TRBV7-9,CASSLERGGETQYF,TGTGCCAGCAGCTTAGAACGTGGGGGAGAGACCCAGTACTTC
once,15,.,TRBJ2-1,TRBV18,CASSPRVSSYNEQFF,TGTGCCAGCTCACCACGGGTTAGCTCCTACAATGAGCAGTTCTTC
.,12,.,TRBJ2-7,TRBV6-1,CASSVVPYEQYF,TGTGCCAGCAGTGTGGTCCCTTACGAGCAGTACTTC
once,15,.,TRBJ1-5,TRBV4-2,CASSQEGGQLQPQHF,TGTGCCAGCAGCCAAGAAGGAGGCCAGCTTCAGCCCCAGCATTTT
.,13,.,TRBJ2-7,TRBV4-2,CASSQDLPDEQYF,TGTGCCAGCAGCCAAGATTTACCCGACGAGCAGTACTTC
.,17,.,TRBJ2-4,TRBV5-6,CASSLRPWGTAKNIQYF,TGTGCCAGCAGCCTCAGGCCCTGGGGGACAGCCAAAAACATTCAGTACTTC
.,15,TRBD2,TRBJ2-7,TRBV2,CASSEAPGGDGEQYF,TGTGCCAGCAGTGAAGCGCCGGGGGGTGACGGCGAGCAGTACTTC
once,15,TRBD1,TRBJ2-3,TRBV28,CASRTDRGYGDTQYF,TGTGCCAGCAGGACCGACAGGGGTTATGGAGATACGCAGTATTTT
.,15,.,TRBJ2-5,TRBV28,CASSSPGQSRSGQYF,TGTGCCAGCAGTTCCCCCGGACAGTCCAGAAGTGGCCAGTACTTC
.,14,.,TRBJ1-2,TRBV11-2,CASKPQGKDYGYTF,TGTGCCAGCAAGCCGCAGGGGAAGGATTATGGCTACACCTTC
.,15,TRBD1,TRBJ1-1,TRBV7-2,CASSLGTGWGTEAFF,TGTGCCAGCAGCTTAGGGACAGGGTGGGGAACTGAAGCTTTCTTT
.,11,.,TRBJ2-3,TRBV11-2,CASGVGDTQYF,TGTGCCAGCGGTGTAGGAGATACGCAGTATTTT
once,14,.,TRBJ2-7,TRBV11-2,CASSGRVSSYEQYF,TGTGCCAGCAGCGGCCGAGTAAGCTCCTACGAGCAGTACTTC
.,13,.,TRBJ1-5,TRBV30,CAWSVSGNQPQHF,TGTGCCTGGAGTGTAAGTGGGAATCAGCCCCAGCATTTT
.,11,.,TRBJ2-1,TRBV5-1,CASRTGVEQFF,TGCGCCAGCAGAACGGGGGTTGAGCAGTTCTTC
.,15,TRBD1,TRBJ2-7,TRBV19,CASSALRDRTYEQYF,TGTGCCAGTAGTGCACTCCGGGACAGGACCTACGAGCAGTACTTC
.,14,.,TRBJ2-7,TRBV28,CASSSPSGAYEQYF,TGTGCCAGCAGTTCCCCGAGTGGGGCCTACGAGCAGTACTTC
.,11,.,TRBJ2-4,TRBV20-1,CSASQGAIQYF,TGCAGTGCTAGTCAGGGTGCCATTCAGTACTTC
.,12,.,TRBJ1-1,TRBV5-5,CASSFPMSVAFF,TGTGCCAGCAGCTTCCCCATGTCTGTAGCTTTCTTT
.,16,.,TRBJ2-1,TRBV28,CASSSHPGLVYNEQFF,TGTGCCAGCAGTTCCCACCCGGGACTCGTCTACAATGAGCAGTTCTTC
.,12,.,TRBJ2-7,TRBV10-3,CAISIRDHEQYF,TGTGCCATCAGTATCCGGGACCACGAGCAGTACTTC
.,13,TRBD1,TRBJ2-7,TRBV28,CASRDRVKYEQYF,TGTGCCAGCAGGGACAGGGTAAAATACGAGCAGTACTTC
.,15,.,TRBJ2-1,TRBV19,CASSIGMTPYNEQFF,TGTGCCAGTAGTATAGGAATGACCCCCTACAATGAGCAGTTCTTC
.,13,.,TRBJ2-5,TRBV7-9,CASRASTQETQYF,TGTGCCAGCAGAGCTAGCACTCAAGAGACCCAGTACTTC
.,15,TRBD1,TRBJ2-3,TRBV28,CASSLRTGGTDTQYF,TGTGCCAGCAGTTTGCGGACAGGGGGCACAGATACGCAGTATTTT
.,16,TRBD2,TRBJ2-1,TRBV9,CASSNKGLAGSDEQFF,TGTGCCAGCAGCAATAAAGGACTAGCGGGCAGTGATGAGCAGTTCTTC
.,15,TRBD1,TRBJ1-4,TRBV10-3,CAISDRQGTNEKLFF,TGTGCCATCAGTGACAGACAGGGAACTAATGAAAAACTGTTTTTT
.,17,TRBD2,TRBJ2-1,TRBV12-5,CASAKTVGTSGGDEQFF,TGTGCTAGTGCCAAAACGGTAGGGACTAGCGGGGGGGATGAGCAGTTCTTC
.,13,.,TRBJ1-1,TRBV6-1,CASSGVRNTEAFF,TGTGCCAGCAGTGGCGTACGGAACACTGAAGCTTTCTTT
.,13,TRBD1,TRBJ2-7,TRBV5-1,CASSRNRGDEQYF,TGCGCCAGCAGCAGGAACAGGGGCGACGAGCAGTACTTC
.,11,.,TRBJ2-7,TRBV2,CASSESGEQYF,TGTGCCAGCAGTGAATCGGGTGAGCAGTACTTC
.,14,.,TRBJ2-2,TRBV7-6,CASSLDPFPRELFF,TGTGCCAGCAGCTTAGACCCATTTCCTCGGGAGCTGTTTTTT
once,16,TRBD2,TRBJ2-3,TRBV5-1,CASSKLATSSTDTQYF,TGCGCCAGCAGCAAACTAGCGACCTCTAGCACAGATACGCAGTATTTT
.,14,.,TRBJ2-7,TRBV14,CASSQERRRDEQYF,TGTGCCAGCAGCCAAGAACGTCGAAGAGACGAGCAGTACTTC
.,14,.,TRBJ2-1,TRBV19,CASKGEIRDNEQFF,TGTGCCAGTAAGGGCGAAATCAGGGACAATGAGCAGTTCTTC
.,10,.,TRBJ2-5,TRBV27,CASRTKTQYF,TGTGCCAGCAGAACAAAGACCCAGTACTTC
.,18,TRBD2,TRBJ2-7,TRBV28,CASSPGQRFLAGVYEQYF,TGTGCCAGCAGTCCGGGACAGAGATTTCTAGCGGGAGTTTACGAGCAGTACTTC
.,15,.,TRBJ2-3,TRBV9,CASSAGTSATDTQYF,TGTGCCAGCAGCGCGGGGACCTCGGCCACAGATACGCAGTATTTT
.,13,TRBD1,TRBJ1-2,TRBV18,CASSPTGVRGYTF,TGTGCCAGCTCACCAACAGGGGTGAGAGGCTACACCTTC
.,16,TRBD1,TRBJ2-7,TRBV28,CASNLGGQGGPYEQYF,TGTGCCAGCAACTTGGGTGGACAGGGGGGACCCTACGAGCAGTACTTC
.,13,.,TRBJ2-7,TRBV6-5,CASSYVGGYEQYF,TGTGCCAGCAGTTACGTGGGAGGCTACGAGCAGTACTTC
.,15,.,TRBJ1-4,TRBV30,CAWRGSRTTNEKLFF,TGTGCCTGGAGGGGAAGCAGGACAACTAATGAAAAACTGTTTTTT
.,14,TRBD1,TRBJ2-7,TRBV5-5,CASSPLRGPYEQYF,TGTGCCAGCAGCCCCCTCAGGGGGCCCTACGAGCAGTACTTC
.,15,.,TRBJ2-7,TRBV6-5,CASSLVGISSYEQYF,TGTGCCAGCAGCCTCGTCGGGATCTCCTCCTACGAGCAGTACTTC
.,17,.,TRBJ2-3,TRBV4-2,CASSQDSRRAIPYTQYF,TGTGCCAGCAGCCAAGACTCCAGGAGGGCCATACCTTATACGCAGTATTTT
.,13,TRBD1,TRBJ2-1,TRBV28,CASSTPGQGEQFF,TGTGCCAGCAGTACTCCGGGACAGGGTGAGCAGTTCTTC